The rows below give T cell receptor beta chains drawn from one sample of a study of cytomegalovirus exposure and HLA in healthy donors. Libraries were prepared by immunoSEQ multiplex PCR; TCRdb keeps only in-frame clonotypes and omits some of them. The table records around 150,000 clones, approximately 67% of them present only once. The sample comprised PBMCs. All receptors come from a woman between 18 and 29 years old in good health and CMV-seropositive. Both conserved end residues are part of each CDR3. The D gene is left open where the match is weak. Clone sizes are given selectively: once, few, many, or a class where the clone is expanded.

>.|TRBJ2-1|TRBD2|TRBV2
CASSELPRGAGAGDEQFF
TGTGCCAGCAGTGAACTTCCCAGAGGAGCGGGAGCCGGAGATGAGCAGTTCTTC
>.|TRBJ2-1|TRBD2|TRBV30
CAWDSGLNNEQFF
TGTGCCTGGGATAGCGGGCTTAACAATGAGCAGTTCTTC
>.|TRBJ1-4|TRBD1|TRBV7-6
CASSLSPTVHGTGGGEKLFF
TGTGCCAGCAGCTTATCCCCGACGGTGCACGGAACAGGGGGGGGTGAAAAACTGTTTTTT
>few|TRBJ2-1|TRBD2|TRBV4-1
CASSHVGSKRGGDEQFF
TGCGCCAGCAGCCACGTTGGTTCAAAGCGGGGGGGGGATGAGCAGTTCTTC
>.|TRBJ2-1|TRBD1|TRBV12-5
CASGLTLQTGFREQFF
TGTGCTAGTGGCTTAACCCTCCAGACAGGGTTTCGGGAGCAGTTCTTC
>.|TRBJ2-7|TRBD2|TRBV10-3
CAISESETSGSYEQYF
TGTGCCATCAGTGAGTCTGAGACTAGCGGATCCTACGAGCAGTACTTC
>.|TRBJ2-5|.|TRBV5-6
CASSLATGNQETQYF
TGTGCCAGCAGCTTGGCCACAGGGAACCAAGAGACCCAGTACTTC
>.|TRBJ2-2|.|TRBV9
CASSGLVTGELFF
TGTGCCAGCAGCGGCCTAGTAACCGGGGAGCTGTTTTTT
>.|TRBJ1-2|.|TRBV30
CAWTPDSYGYTF
TGTGCCTGGACCCCTGACTCCTATGGCTACACCTTC
>.|TRBJ2-1|TRBD2|TRBV7-2
CASSTAGSSYNEQFF
TGTGCCAGCAGCACAGCGGGGAGCTCCTACAATGAGCAGTTCTTC
>.|TRBJ2-1|.|TRBV21-1
CAAGASGEYNEQFF
TGTGCGGCGGGTGCTAGCGGGGAGTACAATGAGCAGTTCTTC
>.|TRBJ1-2|.|TRBV7-7
CASSLANRALYGYTF
TGTGCTAGCAGCTTAGCGAACAGGGCCCTCTATGGCTACACCTTC
>.|TRBJ2-2|TRBD2|TRBV19
CASSTGLAGRPGELFF
TGTGCCAGTAGTACAGGACTAGCGGGGCGCCCCGGGGAGCTGTTTTTT
>.|TRBJ2-1|TRBD2|TRBV15
CATSTGLASHEQFF
TGTGCCACCAGCACTGGACTAGCTTCCCATGAGCAGTTCTTC
>few|TRBJ2-1|TRBD2|TRBV7-2
CASSLRGGGTNEQFF
TGTGCCAGCAGCCTTCGCGGCGGGGGGACCAATGAGCAGTTCTTC